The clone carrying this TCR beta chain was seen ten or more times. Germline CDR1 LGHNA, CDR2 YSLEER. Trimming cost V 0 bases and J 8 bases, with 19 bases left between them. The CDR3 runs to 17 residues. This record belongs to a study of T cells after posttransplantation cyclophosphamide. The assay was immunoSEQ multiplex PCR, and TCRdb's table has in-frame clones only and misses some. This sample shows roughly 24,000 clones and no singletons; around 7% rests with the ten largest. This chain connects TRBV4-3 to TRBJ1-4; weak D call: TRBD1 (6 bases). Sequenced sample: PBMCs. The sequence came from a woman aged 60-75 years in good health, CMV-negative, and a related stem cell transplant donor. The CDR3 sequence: CASSQEVDRASGEKLFF. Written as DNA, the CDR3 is TGCGCCAGCAGCCAAGAGGTGGACAGAGCGTCTGGCGAAAAACTGTTTTTT.